This T cell receptor (beta chain) was obtained from a study of radiotherapy plus CTLA-4 blockade in lung cancer. Sequencing was performed with immunoSEQ multiplex PCR; in TCRdb, only in-frame clones are kept and a portion is missing. Found here are about 97,000 clones, around 79% of them singletons; the top ten hold around 2.7%. Germline V CDR1 and CDR2: ENHRY, SYGVKD. The CDR3 length is 14 residues. Sequences were derived from peripheral blood, sampled from a patient treated with radiotherapy plus ipilimumab. The rearrangement uses TRBV10-3 and TRBJ2-5, with D maybe TRBD2 (6 bases). The last part of the DNA fits TRBJ2-7 better; the J call may be wrong. This sequence originates from a human donor with non-small cell lung cancer who had a partial response to radiotherapy plus ipilimumab. Some clones in this sample may be carry-over from other donors' samples. The CDR3 bases are TGTGCCATCAGTGAGTCGTTAGCGGAGTACGAGCAGTACTTC. Its protein is CAISESLAEYEQYF.